This entry features one T cell receptor (beta chain) sequence. Under the authors' procedure: How many nucleated cells were present was estimated from reference gene primer amplification. The method was immunoSEQ multiplex PCR; TCRdb's version includes in-frame clones alone and lacks a portion of them. V and J calls and clone size come straight from that table; D and trimming were deduced from the DNA. The sample records roughly 250,000 clones, approximately 80% being singletons. The sample originates from a study of blood T cell repertoires in COVID-19. Study overall: The United States, Italy and Spain provided the acute and convalescent COVID-19 samples. The cDNA or gDNA used as material had been derived from T cells, B-cell-depleted T cells, or PBMCs.

This CDR3 is 16 amino acids long. J was trimmed by 0 bases and V by 2 bases; bases with no gene match: 2. Germline V gene lookup returns CDR1 SGHAT and CDR2 FQNNGV. The genes are TRBV11-2 and TRBJ2-7; TRBD2 aligns across 12 bases. The sequence derives from a woman aged 45-60 years with acute or convalescent COVID-19. The sample comprised peripheral blood. The CDR3 region has the DNA TGTGCCAGCAGCTTACTGGGACTAGCGGGCTCCTACGAGCAGTACTTC. This gives the protein CASSLLGLAGSYEQYF. The full variable domain, its missing parts supplied by reference TRBV11-2 and TRBJ2-7, is EAGVAQSPRYKIIEKRQSVAFWCNPISGHATLYWYQQILGQGPKLLIQFQNNGVVDDSQLPKDRFSAERLKGVDSTLKIQPAKLEDSAVYLCASSLLGLAGSYEQYFGPGTRLTVT.